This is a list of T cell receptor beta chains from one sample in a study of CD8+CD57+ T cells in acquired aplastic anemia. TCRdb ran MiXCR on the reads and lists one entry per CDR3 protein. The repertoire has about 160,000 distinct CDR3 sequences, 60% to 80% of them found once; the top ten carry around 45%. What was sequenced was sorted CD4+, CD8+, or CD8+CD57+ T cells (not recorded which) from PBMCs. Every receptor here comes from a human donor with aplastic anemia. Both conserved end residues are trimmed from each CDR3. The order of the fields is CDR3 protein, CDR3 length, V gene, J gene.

CDR3aa: ASSLKGNYEQY; len: 11; v_gene: TRBV5-1; j_gene: TRBJ2-7
CDR3aa: ASSISGTAINEQF; len: 13; v_gene: TRBV7-2; j_gene: TRBJ2-1
CDR3aa: ASSLGTSGGLNTGELF; len: 16; v_gene: TRBV7-8; j_gene: TRBJ2-2
CDR3aa: ASTFGGGDTQY; len: 11; v_gene: TRBV10-2; j_gene: TRBJ2-3
CDR3aa: ASSDTSGETQY; len: 11; v_gene: TRBV2; j_gene: TRBJ2-5
CDR3aa: ASGLRTTDFH; len: 10; v_gene: TRBV5-1; j_gene: TRBJ1-6
CDR3aa: SARDGSSYNEQF; len: 12; v_gene: TRBV20-1; j_gene: TRBJ2-1
CDR3aa: ASSIFWETQY; len: 10; v_gene: TRBV19; j_gene: TRBJ2-5
CDR3aa: SVEPGPTGVLETQY; len: 14; v_gene: TRBV29-1; j_gene: TRBJ2-5
CDR3aa: SASVGTGIAYEQY; len: 13; v_gene: TRBV20-1; j_gene: TRBJ2-7
CDR3aa: ATSDDRVGITGELF; len: 14; v_gene: TRBV24-1; j_gene: TRBJ2-2
CDR3aa: ASSTKWAGRYEQY; len: 13; v_gene: TRBV19; j_gene: TRBJ2-7
CDR3aa: SASLRDYEQY; len: 10; v_gene: TRBV20-1; j_gene: TRBJ2-7
CDR3aa: ASSVGIVAMNTEAF; len: 14; v_gene: TRBV9; j_gene: TRBJ1-1
CDR3aa: ATSDLQAGYT; len: 10; v_gene: TRBV24-1; j_gene: TRBJ1-2
CDR3aa: ASSQGGLAGEKLF; len: 13; v_gene: TRBV7-9; j_gene: TRBJ1-4
CDR3aa: SARDATPRAYNEQF; len: 14; v_gene: TRBV20-1; j_gene: TRBJ2-1
CDR3aa: ASSPRGVVNTEAF; len: 13; v_gene: TRBV7-9; j_gene: TRBJ1-1
CDR3aa: ASEQGAHPGELF; len: 12; v_gene: TRBV5-5; j_gene: TRBJ2-2
CDR3aa: ASSEKTNSYNSPLH; len: 14; v_gene: TRBV2; j_gene: TRBJ1-6
CDR3aa: SARSSTDFSYNEQF; len: 14; v_gene: TRBV20-1; j_gene: TRBJ2-1